Presented here are 13 T cell receptor beta chains from one specimen sequenced in a study of T cells in Graves' hyperthyroidism and ophthalmopathy. Using RNA transcripts as the source, TCR beta CDR3 regions were amplified. The HTBI primer set served for first-round RT-PCR of the TCR CDR3. MiXCR was run by TCRdb on the multiplex PCR reads, yielding one entry per CDR3 protein. The table records roughly 420,000 distinct CDR3 sequences, roughly an eighth of them present only once. The sequenced sample was blood. The receptors come from a woman aged 18-35 years with Graves' hyperthyroidism.

The CDR3 spells CASSSNSGEEEKLFF. The CDR3 nucleotides are TGTGCCAGCAGCTCGAATTCCGGAGAAGAGGAAAAACTGTTTTTT. The chain links TRBV13 to TRBJ1-4; D not resolved. This CDR3 is 15 amino acids long. Deletions cut 4 bases from V and 8 bases from J, with 17 bases between. Germline V lookup: CDR1 PRHDT, CDR2 FYEKMQ (reference sequence).

The rearrangement joins TRBV9 to TRBJ2-5; TRBD1 aligns across 8 bases. There are 18 residues in the CDR3. Germline lookup yields CDR1 SGDLS and CDR2 YYNGEE. V lost 1 base, J lost 2 bases, and 13 bases stayed unmatched. In DNA, the CDR3 is TGTGCCAGCAGCGTAAGTCCGAGACAGGGGTTAGGACAAGAGACCCAGTACTTC. Translation: CASSVSPRQGLGQETQYF.

This clonotype was seen many times. This chain links TRBV29-1 with TRBJ1-1, with D unclear. The CDR3 consists of 12 residues. Germline CDR1 reads SQVTM; CDR2 reads ANQGSEA. The V end was cut by 3 bases, the J end by 8 bases, with 13 bases between. CDR3 bases: TGCAGCGTTGAGGGTTTGGCGTCGGAAGCTTTCTTT. Translated, it gives CSVEGLASEAFF.

This clonotype was observed a few times. The chain joins TRBV6-5 to TRBJ2-1; the D call may be TRBD1 or TRBD2 (5 bases each). V lost 2 bases to trimming and J lost 4 bases, with 15 bases between them. This CDR3 spans 16 amino acids. The germline V gene has CDR1 MNHEY and CDR2 SVGAGI. The CDR3 here is CASSYPNKGRYNEQFF. CDR3 nucleotide sequence: TGTGCCAGCAGTTACCCCAATAAGGGACGGTACAATGAGCAGTTCTTC.

This rearrangement joins TRBV4-1 to TRBJ1-1, with D possibly being TRBD1 (5 bases). CDR1 and CDR2 (germline): MGHRA, YSYEKL. The V gene lost 0 bases and the J gene lost 5 bases, with 10 bases spanning the gap. The length of the CDR3 is 14 residues. CDR3 amino acids: CASSQEWGSTEAFF. The CDR3 DNA sequence: TGCGCCAGCAGCCAAGAATGGGGCAGTACTGAAGCTTTCTTT.

This chain uses TRBV20-1 with TRBJ1-2, with D possibly being TRBD1 (6 bases). Between the trimmed V and J ends, which lost 4 bases and 8 bases, there was a span of 8 bases. The germline V gene has CDR1 DFQATT and CDR2 SNEGSKA (reference sequence). The CDR3 length is 10 residues. DNA of the CDR3: TGCAGTGCTACAGGGGTGGGCTACACCTTC. Its protein product is CSATGVGYTF.

This clonotype was seen repeatedly, ten times or more. The chain couples TRBV6-2 or TRBV6-3 to TRBJ2-1; TRBD2 aligns across 8 bases. The ends lost 7 bases at V and 6 bases at J; junction bases unmatched: 11. This CDR3 is built from 15 residues. The germline CDR1 and CDR2 sequences are MNHEY and SVGEGT. CDR3 coding DNA: TGTGCCAGCACCAAGACTAGCGACGGTCCCAATGAGCAGTTCTTC. Translating it yields CASTKTSDGPNEQFF.

This clonotype was picked up many times. V gene TRBV11-3 combines with J gene TRBJ2-1, with 13 bases matching TRBD2. Germline V gene data show CDR1 as SGHNT and CDR2 as YENEEA. The CDR3 runs 17 residues. After removal of 2 bases from V and 7 bases from J, the junction contained 8 bases not matched to a gene. CDR3 sequence reads: CASSLFPPGLAGNEQFF. DNA for the CDR3: TGTGCCAGCAGCTTATTCCCGCCGGGACTAGCGGGGAATGAGCAGTTCTTC.

This clonotype was found a few times. The chain employs TRBV5-4 and TRBJ1-3; no reliable D call. The V gene lost 3 bases and the J gene lost 2 bases, with 15 bases spanning the gap. From germline, CDR1 is SGHNT and CDR2 YYREEE (reference sequence). The CDR3 is 16 residues long. CDR3 bases: TGTGCCAGCAGCTCAAAGATTGGAGGGACTGGAAACACCATATATTTT. As protein: CASSSKIGGTGNTIYF.

This clonotype was observed many times. V usage is TRBV7-9 and J usage is TRBJ2-2, with D hard to call. The CDR3 spans 12 residues. V lost 5 bases to trimming and J lost 5 bases, with 6 bases between them. Germline V lookup: CDR1 SEHNR, CDR2 FQNEAQ (reference sequence). In DNA form, the CDR3 reads TGTGCCAGCAGCCACGAAACCGGGGAGCTGTTTTTT. It codes for CASSHETGELFF.

The V call is TRBV3-1, the J call TRBJ2-5; D is ambiguous. V was trimmed by 0 bases and J by 7 bases, leaving 6 bases between them. The CDR3 consists of 12 residues. Germline CDR1 is LGHDT and CDR2 is YNNKEL (reference sequence). CDR3 sequence (DNA): TGTGCCAGCAGCCAAGATCGGAGGACCCAGTACTTC. Translated: CASSQDRRTQYF.

This clonotype was found many times. V usage is TRBV28 and J usage is TRBJ1-2; D is ambiguous. V was trimmed by 2 bases and J by 3 bases, leaving 13 bases between them. The CDR3 has 15 amino acids. Germline-derived CDR1 and CDR2 are MDHEN and SYDVKM. The CDR3 reads CASSLRAPPYYGYTF. The CDR3 DNA reads TGTGCCAGCAGTTTACGTGCGCCCCCTTACTATGGCTACACCTTC.

This clonotype was found a few times. The genes are TRBV5-5 and TRBJ2-7; 7 bases are shared with TRBD2. The CDR3 is 13 residues long. The junction had 6 bases not matched to a gene; V was cut back by 4 bases and J by 5 bases. Germline V gene lookup returns CDR1 SGHKS and CDR2 YYEKEE (reference sequence). The DNA for the CDR3 is TGTGCCAGCAGCGGCCGGGGGGTCGACGAGCAGTACTTC. Encoded protein: CASSGRGVDEQYF.